Sequencing of this T cell receptor (beta chain) was carried out in a study of cytomegalovirus exposure and HLA in healthy donors. Both 60 Vbeta primers and 13 Jbeta primers went into the PCR. Produced via immunoSEQ multiplex PCR; TCRdb's table is partial and in-frame only. The table has about 130,000 clones, over 60% seen once. Worth noting for this clone: As yet, its antigen is unknown.

This CDR3 has 14 amino acids. V dropped 2 bases and J dropped 2 bases, with 10 bases sitting between them. The V gene's germline CDR1 is MDHEN and CDR2 SYDVKM. Study-wide results and limits: From TCR beta sequences, most subjects' HLA-A and HLA-B alleles were reportedly predicted accurately. A later analysis linked a missense DCLRE1C variant to TCR beta V- and J-gene trimming. Excluded were some V segments that proved indistinguishable, including TRBV6-2 and TRBV6-3. Donors belonging to an Asian-associated ancestry cluster reportedly showed fewer N-insertions in productive TCRs than the 666-donor mean, according to what a later analysis found.

The clonotype originates from a man in his sixties in good health and CMV-seropositive. The V and J genes are TRBV28 and TRBJ2-7; weak D call: TRBD2 (6 bases). The sample taken for sequencing was PBMCs. The DNA of the CDR3 is TGTGCCAGCAGTTTACGCGGGGCCGCCTACGAGCAGTACTTC. Amino acids: CASSLRGAAYEQYF.